This T cell receptor (beta chain) is drawn from a study of a mutant IDH1 vaccine in newly diagnosed glioma. Study background: Vaccination followed radiotherapy alone by 4-6 weeks, or accompanied temozolomide cycles. Most patients had received both radiotherapy and temozolomide, the prior options being radiotherapy, temozolomide, or both. General observations from the study: The vaccine induced immune responses, and these occurred in about 93% of patients.

This CDR3 contains 14 residues. The germline V gene has CDR1 SGHKS and CDR2 YYEKEE (reference sequence). V shed 3 bases and J shed 7 bases, with 17 bases lying between them. As regards this clone: No antigen is known for it.

Specified time point: week 11, during vaccination. With topical imiquimod, each dose of the vaccine consisted of 300 ug of mutant IDH1 20-mer peptide. Those who donated had recent WHO grade 3 or 4 IDH1-mutant, ATRX-lost astrocytomas. Produced via immunoSEQ multiplex PCR; TCRdb's table is partial and in-frame only. The table lists some 60,000 clones, 75% to 90% of them singletons. The material was PBMCs, obtained from a glioma patient whose treatment included an IDH1 peptide vaccine. This chain uses TRBV5-5 with TRBJ2-7; D uncertain. This sequence was found in a man between 50 and 59 years old with glioma. The CDR3 region is CASSYPRSQSEQYF. Written as DNA, the CDR3 is TGTGCCAGCAGCTACCCCCGTTCTCAGTCTGAGCAGTACTTC.